This T cell receptor beta chain derives from a study of OX40 agonist ivuxolimab in advanced cancers. Looking at the study overall: Ivuxolimab, an agonist antibody against OX40 (CD134), was given to patients. Points from the study as a whole: Circulating CD4+ and CD8+ T cells showed clonal expansion by week 6 at 0.1 to 3.0 mg/kg. Part of the nonresponder group also had normalized T-cell clonal expansion that was low.

Libraries were prepared by immunoSEQ multiplex PCR; TCRdb keeps only in-frame clonotypes and omits some of them. The data contain some 30,000 clones, over 60% of them singletons. For this clone: The antigen is undetermined.

Trimming cost V 5 bases and J 1 base, with 15 bases left between them. This CDR3 comprises 15 residues. Germline CDR1 SGHKS, CDR2 YYEKEE (reference sequence). The sample here was CD4+ or CD8+ T cells sorted from blood, taken in a trial of the OX40 agonist ivuxolimab. This TCR derives from an adult with an advanced solid tumor such as melanoma, head and neck, liver or kidney cancer. V is TRBV5-5 and J is TRBJ1-1; unclear D gene. The CDR3: CASSILPEANTEAFF. As DNA, the CDR3 is TGTGCCAGCAGTATACTGCCAGAAGCGAACACTGAAGCTTTCTTT.